This T cell receptor (beta chain) was found in a study of T and B cells in COVID-19 patients. Study findings and constraints: No sequencing was yet done of CD4+, regulatory or CD8+ subsets, or of SARS-CoV-2-responsive or tetramer+ sorted cells.

By share of the sample, this clonotype is medium-sized. The antigen is not known. BIOMED2 TRB-A/B primer pools were used in multiplex TRB PCR. One entry per CDR3 protein, called by TCRdb with MiXCR from the multiplex PCR reads. This table has roughly 10,000 distinct CDR3 sequences, roughly a third appearing once. Blood genomic DNA input for TRB amplification was about 240-500 ng. The CDR3 runs to 16 residues. V shed 5 bases and J 4 bases; nucleotides not matched to a gene: 10. Germline V gene lookup returns CDR1 LNHNV and CDR2 YYDKDF (reference sequence). The clonotype was recovered from a human donor with active COVID-19. The sample comprised blood. The rearrangement links TRBV15 to TRBJ2-3; 9 bases are a match to TRBD1. As DNA, the CDR3 is TGTGCCACCAGCGGTCGACAGGGGGATGTGTCAGATACGCAGTATTTT. It specifies CATSGRQGDVSDTQYF.